This entry lists 4 T cell receptor beta chains sequenced from one sample in a study of PD-L1 blockade in urothelial cancer. The method was immunoSEQ multiplex PCR; TCRdb's version includes in-frame clones alone and lacks a portion of them. The profile shows roughly 16,000 clones, roughly 90% of them singletons. The sample here was PBMCs, taken around atezolizumab (anti-PD-L1) treatment. These receptors were collected from a man aged 50-59 years with urothelial cancer.

The V call is TRBV5-4, the J call TRBJ2-5; TRBD2 matches at 8 bases. This CDR3 region has 13 residues. With 4 bases clipped from V and 4 bases from J, the junction kept 3 bases outside the gene matches. Germline values: CDR1 SGHNT, CDR2 YYREEE (reference sequence). This CDR3 is CASSTSGRETQYF. The DNA for the CDR3 is TGTGCCAGCAGCACCAGCGGGAGAGAGACCCAGTACTTC.

The rearrangement links TRBV30 to TRBJ2-7, with TRBD2 matching over 8 bases. This CDR3 has 14 residues. V was pared by 3 bases and J by 5 bases, with 9 bases of the junction left unmatched. Germline assignment: CDR1 GTSNPN and CDR2 SVGIG (reference sequence). The CDR3 is CAWRSLGGAHEQYF. CDR3 DNA: TGTGCCTGGAGGTCGCTCGGGGGGGCCCACGAGCAGTACTTC. The entire variable domain, with the rest obtained from reference TRBV30 and TRBJ2-7, is as follows: SQTIHQWPATLVQPVGSPLSLECTVEGTSNPNLYWYRQAAGRGLQLLFYSVGIGQISSEVPQNLSASRPQDRQFILSSKKLLLSDSGFYLCAWRSLGGAHEQYFGPGTRLTVT.

The rearrangement links TRBV7-6 to TRBJ2-1; TRBD2 might be the D (6 bases). Trimming pared 3 bases from V and 4 bases from J, leaving 13 bases between. CDR1 and CDR2 (germline): SGHVS, FNYEAQ. The CDR3 contains 15 residues. The CDR3 region is CASSFDGGEYNEQFF. The CDR3 region has the DNA TGTGCCAGCAGCTTCGATGGAGGGGAGTACAATGAGCAGTTCTTC.

The V call is TRBV11-2, the J call TRBJ2-5, with TRBD2 matching over 8 bases. J gave up 5 bases and V 0 bases, and 8 bases lay outside the gene matches. The CDR3 is 16 residues long. Germline assignment: CDR1 SGHAT and CDR2 FQNNGV. For the CDR3, the DNA is TGTGCCAGCAGCTTAGATCGGGAGGGGGGGCACGAGACCCAGTACTTC. Protein: CASSLDREGGHETQYF.